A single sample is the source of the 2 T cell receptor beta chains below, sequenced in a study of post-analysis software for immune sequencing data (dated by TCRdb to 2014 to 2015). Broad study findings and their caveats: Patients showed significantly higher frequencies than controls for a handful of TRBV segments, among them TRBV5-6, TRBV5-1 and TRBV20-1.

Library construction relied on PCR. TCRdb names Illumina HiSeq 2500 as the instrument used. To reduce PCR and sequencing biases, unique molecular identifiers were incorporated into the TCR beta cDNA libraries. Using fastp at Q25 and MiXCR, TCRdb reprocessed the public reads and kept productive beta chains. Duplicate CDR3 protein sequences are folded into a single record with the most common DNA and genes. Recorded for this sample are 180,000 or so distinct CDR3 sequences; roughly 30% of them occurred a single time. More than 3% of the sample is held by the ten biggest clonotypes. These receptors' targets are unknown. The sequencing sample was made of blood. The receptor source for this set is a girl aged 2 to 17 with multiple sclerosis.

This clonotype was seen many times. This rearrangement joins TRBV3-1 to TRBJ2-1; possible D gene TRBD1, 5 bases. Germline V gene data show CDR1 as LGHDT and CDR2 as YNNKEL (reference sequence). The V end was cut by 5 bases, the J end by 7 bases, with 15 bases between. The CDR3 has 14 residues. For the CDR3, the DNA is TGTGCCAGCAGCTCAAGGGGCAGGTTGAATGAGCAGTTCTTC. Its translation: CASSSRGRLNEQFF.

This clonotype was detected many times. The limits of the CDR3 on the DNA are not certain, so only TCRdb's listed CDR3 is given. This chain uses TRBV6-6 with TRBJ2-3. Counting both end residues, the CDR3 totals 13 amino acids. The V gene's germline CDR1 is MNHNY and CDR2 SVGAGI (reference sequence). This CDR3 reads CASSYFGPDTQYF.